The present T cell receptor beta chain was sequenced within a study of blood T cell repertoires in COVID-19. In the study overall: From T cells, B-cell-depleted T cells, or PBMCs came the material, which was cDNA or gDNA.

Original data processing: Quantification of nucleated cells was approximated via reference gene primer amplification. Sequenced by immunoSEQ multiplex PCR; TCRdb stores in-frame clones only, minus some. Clonal size and the V and J genes are those of that table, whereas D and trimming came from the DNA. The sample carries about 300,000 clones, approximately 88% recorded once. In germline, CDR1 is SGHAT, CDR2 FQNNGV. The CDR3 runs to 14 residues. Losses at the gene ends were 5 bases for V and 4 bases for J; bases not matched to a gene: 5. J is TRBJ1-1 and V is TRBV11-2, with 9 bases that match TRBD1. The clonotype comes from a young woman who had recovered from COVID-19. The sample comprised peripheral blood. CDR3 coding DNA: TGTGCCAGCAGCCTAAACAGGGGGCCCACTGAAGCTTTCTTT. As protein: CASSLNRGPTEAFF.